Included here is one TCR beta chain sequence, with context. Running of the v3.0 immunoSEQ assay took place at survey level. Researchers set sequencing to target roughly 35,000-55,000 T-cell genomes per sample. The method was immunoSEQ multiplex PCR; TCRdb's version includes in-frame clones alone and lacks a portion of them. The sample shows some 17,000 clones, 65% to 85% of them seen only once. The sample comes from a study of long-term antiretroviral therapy in people with HIV. Study in general: The earliest samples predate the 2015 immediate-ART recommendation by about a decade.

In germline, CDR1 is SEHNR, CDR2 FQNEAQ (reference sequence). Trimming removed 4 bases at V and 3 bases at J, with 13 bases between. CDR3 length equals 15 residues. Treatment for every participant with HIV took place in the United States. The sequence was obtained from a woman aged 50 to 60 with HIV. The V and J genes are TRBV7-9 and TRBJ2-4, with a tentative D call TRBD2 (6 bases). The material sequenced was unsorted PBMCs, taken roughly 2.4 years before starting antiretroviral therapy. The CDR3 DNA reads as TGTGCCAGCAGCTCGGGAGAATCAGGCAAAAACATTCAGTACTTC. Translation gives CASSSGESGKNIQYF.